A single sample is the source of the 10 T cell receptor beta chains below, sequenced in a study of OX40 agonist ivuxolimab in advanced cancers. Using immunoSEQ multiplex PCR, the repertoire was profiled, and TCRdb retains in-frame clones only, with some absent. Of about 120,000 clones listed, over 75% were seen once; the top ten hold around 0.53%. This sample comprised CD4+ or CD8+ T cells sorted from blood, obtained in a trial of the OX40 agonist ivuxolimab. The source is an adult with an advanced solid tumor such as melanoma, head and neck, liver or kidney cancer.

This clone was seen only a few times. The V and J genes are TRBV14 and TRBJ1-2, with D uncertain. The CDR3 has 12 residues. With 3 bases removed from V and 3 bases from J, the gap between germline ends came to 5 bases. The germline CDR1 and CDR2 sequences are SGHDN and FVKESK. CDR3 nucleotide sequence: TGTGCCAGCAGCCAGGGGTACTATGGCTACACCTTC. This translates into CASSQGYYGYTF.

This clone was seen once. The V call is TRBV27, the J call TRBJ2-6; D is unclear. Looked up from germline, CDR1 is MNHEY and CDR2 is SMNVEV (reference sequence). CDR3 size: 15 residues. Trimming removed 2 bases at V and 4 bases at J, with 9 bases between. The CDR3 DNA is TGTGCCAGCAGTTTAGGATCGACGGGGGCCAACGTCCTGACTTTC. Translation: CASSLGSTGANVLTF.

This chain connects TRBV11-3 to TRBJ2-2, with 7 bases that match TRBD2. The CDR3 length is 12 residues. The V gene end was trimmed by 6 bases and the J gene end by 6 bases; junction bases not matched to a gene: 1. Germline V CDR1 and CDR2: SGHNT, YENEEA. The CDR3 DNA reads as TGTGCCAGCAGGCGGGAGTCCGGGGAGCTGTTTTTT. This encodes CASRRESGELFF.

V and J are TRBV7-2 and TRBJ2-7; D is tentatively TRBD1 or TRBD2 (6 bases each). Trimming left V 1 base short and J 6 bases short, with 22 bases between. Germline CDR1 and CDR2: SGHTA and FQGNSA. There are 17 residues in the CDR3. The CDR3 coding sequence is TGTGCCAGCAGCTTAGGGTTAACAGGTGGGGGGCTCGGCGAGCAGTACTTC. Its translation: CASSLGLTGGGLGEQYF.

CDR3 residues: CASRLDRGNTEAFF. DNA of the CDR3: TGTGCCAGCAGACTTGACAGGGGGAACACTGAAGCTTTCTTT. The chain couples TRBV28 to TRBJ1-1, with 8 nucleotides matching TRBD1. Germline V gene sequence: CDR1 MDHEN, CDR2 SYDVKM. V was clipped by 6 bases and J by 1 base; unmatched bases: 4. The CDR3 totals 14 residues.

This chain joins TRBV18 and TRBJ2-7; D remains unclear. V dropped 3 bases and J dropped 1 base, with 10 bases sitting between them. This CDR3 comprises 14 residues. The germline gives CDR1 KGHSH, CDR2 LQKENI. CDR3 in amino acids: CASSPSAQSYEQYF. CDR3 nucleotide sequence: TGTGCCAGCTCACCTTCTGCCCAATCCTACGAGCAGTACTTC.

The chain has TRBV29-1 and TRBJ2-5; TRBD2 matches at 8 bases. This CDR3 spans 14 amino acids. Germline loops: CDR1 SQVTM, CDR2 ANQGSEA. V shed 8 bases, J shed 0 bases, and the junction held 8 bases outside the gene matches. The CDR3 region is CSTRQRGYQETQYF. The CDR3 region has the DNA TGCAGCACGAGGCAGCGGGGGTACCAAGAGACCCAGTACTTC.

The gene calls are TRBV18 and TRBJ2-7; D may be TRBD1 (5 bases). V was clipped by 6 bases and J by 3 bases, with 12 bases between them. This CDR3 is 13 amino acids long. The germline CDR1 and CDR2 sequences are KGHSH and LQKENI. CDR3 sequence: CASSPGQLYEQYF. The DNA for the CDR3 is TGTGCCAGCTCTCCCGGACAACTCTACGAGCAGTACTTC.

The chain links TRBV7-7 to TRBJ2-3, with 8 bases lining up with TRBD1. Germline V gives CDR1 SSHAT, CDR2 FNYEAQ (reference sequence). CDR3 length: 14 residues. The V segment lost 1 base and the J segment 6 bases; nucleotides outside the gene matches: 3. DNA for the CDR3: TGTGCCAGCAGCTTAGGCCGACAGGGGGATACGCAGTATTTT. Translation gives CASSLGRQGDTQYF.

The V and J genes are TRBV28 and TRBJ1-1; 8 nucleotides line up with TRBD1. Trimming at V came to 6 bases and at J to 5 bases, leaving 11 bases not matched to a gene. CDR1 and CDR2 (germline): MDHEN, SYDVKM. The CDR3 is 15 amino acids. CDR3 bases: TGTGCCAGCAGCCCACCTGACAGGGGCTGGACTGAAGCTTTCTTT. Amino acid sequence: CASSPPDRGWTEAFF.